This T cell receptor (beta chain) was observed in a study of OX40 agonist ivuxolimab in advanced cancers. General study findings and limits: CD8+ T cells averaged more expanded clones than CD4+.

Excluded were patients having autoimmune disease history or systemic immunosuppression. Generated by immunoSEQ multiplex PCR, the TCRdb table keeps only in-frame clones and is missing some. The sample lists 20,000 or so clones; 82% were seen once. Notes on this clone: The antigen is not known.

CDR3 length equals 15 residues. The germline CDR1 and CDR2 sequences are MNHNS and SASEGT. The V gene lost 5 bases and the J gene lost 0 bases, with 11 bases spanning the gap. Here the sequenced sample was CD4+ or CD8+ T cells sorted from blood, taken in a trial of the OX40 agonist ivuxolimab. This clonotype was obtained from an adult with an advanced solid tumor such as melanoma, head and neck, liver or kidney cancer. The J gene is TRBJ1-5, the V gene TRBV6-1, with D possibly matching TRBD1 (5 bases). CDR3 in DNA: TGTGCCAGCAGTCACGGGACGCATAGCAATCAGCCCCAGCATTTT. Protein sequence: CASSHGTHSNQPQHF.